This passage covers 21 T cell receptor beta chains from one sample sequenced in a study of shared clonotypes between healthy human individuals. The assay was immunoSEQ multiplex PCR, and TCRdb's table has in-frame clones only and misses some. The sample contains approximately 2.3 million clones, approximately 93% of which appear only once. Sequences were obtained from naive CD4+ T cells from PBMCs. The subset denotes: CD45RA+ positively selected. These receptors all stem from a man aged 18 to 35 in good health. Some clones in this sample may be carry-over from other donors' samples.

Turning to this clone: Within the sample, other DNA sequences also encode this same CDR3. The genes are TRBV2 and TRBJ2-7; 8 nucleotides agree with TRBD1. The CDR3 has 14 amino acids. Germline V gene lookup returns CDR1 SNHLY and CDR2 FYNNEI. Trimming removed 2 bases from V and 4 bases from J; junction bases left unmatched: 4. CDR3 bases: TGTGCCAGCAGTGAAAGGACAGGGAGGTACGAGCAGTACTTC. Its translation: CASSERTGRYEQYF. The full variable domain, completed using reference TRBV2 and TRBJ2-7, is EPEVTQTPSHQVTQMGQEVILRCVPISNHLYFYWYRQILGQKVEFLVSFYNNEISEKSEIFDDQFSVERPDGSNFTLKIRSTKLEDSAMYFCASSERTGRYEQYFGPGTRLTVT.

The chain uses TRBV28 and TRBJ1-1; 7 nucleotides align to TRBD1. V trimming: 6 bases; J trimming: 11 bases; junction bases outside the gene matches: 18. CDR1 and CDR2 from the germline V gene are MDHEN and SYDVKM. The CDR3 has 15 amino acids. The CDR3 protein is CASRPRQGSEFEAFF. CDR3 nucleotide sequence: TGTGCCAGCAGGCCGAGACAGGGAAGTGAATTTGAGGCTTTCTTT.

Notes on this clone: At one end the junction does not follow the germline gene, possibly because of a read error. This CDR3 reads CASSDSTSGRPYEQYF. The CDR3 DNA sequence: TGTGCCAGCAGTGACTCGACTAGCGGGAGACCTTACGAGCAGTACTTC. V gene TRBV6-6 combines with J gene TRBJ2-7; TRBD2 aligns across 12 bases. CDR3 size: 16 residues. Germline V gene data show CDR1 as MNHNY and CDR2 as SVGAGI (reference sequence).

This sequence joins TRBV6-1 and TRBJ1-2; 9 bases map to TRBD1. With 4 bases clipped from V and 8 bases from J, the junction kept 5 bases outside the gene matches. Per germline, CDR1 MNHNS and CDR2 SASEGT. This CDR3 comprises 13 residues. CDR3 protein: CASSGGQGRGYTF. CDR3 sequence (DNA): TGTGCCAGCAGTGGGGGACAGGGTCGGGGCTACACCTTC.

About this clone itself: Other DNA sequences in this sample translate to the same CDR3. This chain uses TRBV4-1 with TRBJ2-5, with D maybe TRBD2 (5 bases). The CDR3 extends over 13 amino acids. V was pared by 1 base and J by 5 bases, with 8 bases between. The germline CDR1 and CDR2 sequences are MGHRA and YSYEKL. The CDR3 protein is CASSQGLQETQYF. The CDR3, as DNA: TGCGCCAGCAGCCAAGGACTACAGGAGACCCAGTACTTC.

The chain links TRBV11-2 to TRBJ2-5; D gene unclear. The CDR3 loop spans 14 amino acids. Germline CDR1 reads SGHAT; CDR2 reads FQNNGV. The V end lost 1 base, the J end lost 1 base, and 7 bases lay between the germline ends. CDR3 protein: CASSLGAIQETQYF. The CDR3 coding sequence is TGTGCCAGCAGCTTAGGGGCGATCCAAGAGACCCAGTACTTC.

The chain uses TRBV5-4 and TRBJ1-5, with 7 bases lining up with TRBD1. V was clipped by 3 bases and J by 4 bases; unmatched bases: 1. Germline V CDR1 and CDR2: SGHNT, YYREEE (reference sequence). This CDR3 contains 13 residues. The CDR3 region has the DNA TGTGCCAGCAGCTGGGGACAGAATCAGCCCCAGCATTTT. Its translation is CASSWGQNQPQHF.

The rearrangement joins TRBV19 to TRBJ1-5, with TRBD1 matching 9 bases. The J segment lost 9 bases and the V segment lost 3 bases, leaving 9 bases of the junction unmatched. This CDR3 has 15 residues. Looked up from germline, CDR1 is LNHDA and CDR2 is SQIVND (reference sequence). CDR3 nucleotide sequence: TGTGCCAGTAGTATTGGACAGGGGTGGAGGCTGCCCCAGCATTTT. Translation: CASSIGQGWRLPQHF.

The V gene is TRBV4-1, the J gene TRBJ2-5; 10 bases agree with TRBD2. Matching the DNA end better, TRBJ2-7 makes the J call doubtful. The CDR3 runs 15 residues. CDR1 and CDR2 from the germline V gene are MGHRA and YSYEKL. The CDR3 bases are TGCGCCAGCAGCCAGGGGACTAGCGTTTCCTACGAGCAGTACTTC. Amino acid sequence: CASSQGTSVSYEQYF.

Concerning this clone itself: Other DNA sequences within the sample encode an identical CDR3. V is TRBV28 and J is TRBJ1-2; weak D call: TRBD1 (5 bases). The CDR3 is made up of 12 amino acids. V lost 6 bases and J lost 3, with 8 bases in between. Germline CDR1 is MDHEN and CDR2 is SYDVKM. The CDR3 region is CASSPGYYGYTF. The CDR3 DNA reads as TGTGCCAGCAGCCCAGGGTACTATGGCTACACCTTC.

The V gene is TRBV4-1, the J gene TRBJ2-1; either TRBD1 or TRBD2 may supply D (6 bases each). This CDR3 region has 15 residues. Germline CDR1 MGHRA, CDR2 YSYEKL. V lost 3 bases, J lost 7 bases, and 16 bases lay in between. CDR3 sequence (DNA): TGCGCCAGCAGCCATTGGAGGGGGGCCTCGAATGAGCAGTTCTTC. This codes for CASSHWRGASNEQFF.

The chain employs TRBV13 and TRBJ1-1; D perhaps matches TRBD1 (5 bases). The V end lost 5 bases, the J end lost 6 bases, and 16 bases lay between the germline ends. The CDR3 is made up of 14 amino acids. Germline assignment: CDR1 PRHDT and CDR2 FYEKMQ (reference sequence). The CDR3 reads CASSPRKGKSEAFF. In DNA, the CDR3 is TGTGCCAGCAGCCCCCGGAAGGGGAAGTCTGAAGCTTTCTTT.

This chain uses TRBV28 with TRBJ2-7; D is perhaps TRBD2 (6 bases). The CDR3 consists of 15 residues. CDR1 is MDHEN and CDR2 is SYDVKM in the germline V gene. Trimming shortened V by 5 bases and J by 2 bases, and 16 bases separated the two germline ends. CDR3 residues: CASSLETAGPYEQYF. The CDR3 nucleotides read TGTGCCAGCAGTCTTGAGACAGCGGGTCCCTACGAGCAGTACTTC.

In this sample, this clone turned up once. The rearrangement links TRBV7-8 to TRBJ2-7, with D hard to call. The CDR3 sequence is 15 residues long. Trimming pared 3 bases from V and 2 bases from J, leaving 14 bases between. From germline, CDR1 is SGHVS and CDR2 FQNEAQ. Here the CDR3 reads CASSFGSAVAYEQYF. The CDR3 coding sequence is TGTGCCAGCAGCTTCGGCTCGGCAGTTGCCTACGAGCAGTACTTC.

In regard to this clone: Other DNA sequences in this sample translate to the same CDR3. V and J are TRBV5-1 and TRBJ2-7, with D perhaps matching TRBD1 or TRBD2 (5 bases each). From germline, CDR1 is SGHRS and CDR2 YFSETQ. V lost 0 bases, J lost 6 bases, and 7 bases lay in between. The CDR3 consists of 12 residues. The CDR3 DNA follows: TGCGCCAGCAGCTTGGCAGGGAGCGAGCAGTACTTC. Its protein is CASSLAGSEQYF.

Notes on this clone: In the same sample, other DNA sequences code for this CDR3. The chain recombines TRBV28 with TRBJ1-5, with 8 positions matching TRBD1. Per the germline V gene, CDR1 is MDHEN and CDR2 is SYDVKM. CDR3 length equals 15 residues. Trimming removed 2 bases from V and 4 bases from J; junction bases left unmatched: 4. In DNA form, the CDR3 reads TGTGCCAGCAGTTTAGGCAGGGGGCGAAATCAGCCCCAGCATTTT. Translating it yields CASSLGRGRNQPQHF.

The chain employs TRBV5-1 and TRBJ2-1, with D maybe TRBD2 (6 bases). V was trimmed by 7 bases and J by 2 bases, leaving 13 bases between them. This CDR3 has 14 residues. Germline V CDR1 and CDR2: SGHRS, YFSETQ. CDR3 bases: TGCGCCAGCGGTCAACTAGCTACCTACAATGAGCAGTTCTTC. Residues: CASGQLATYNEQFF.

The count of this clone is one. This chain connects TRBV9 to TRBJ2-3; 11 bases map to TRBD1. The CDR3 loop spans 17 amino acids. Germline trimming cut 2 bases from V and 6 bases from J; bases unmatched to any gene: 11. Germline V gene sequence: CDR1 SGDLS, CDR2 YYNGEE. CDR3 residues: CASSVTRDRGGMDTQYF. In DNA form, the CDR3 reads TGTGCCAGCAGCGTGACTAGGGACAGGGGGGGCATGGATACGCAGTATTTT.

The chain has TRBV6-1 and TRBJ2-3; 9 bases match TRBD2. Germline V gene data show CDR1 as MNHNS and CDR2 as SASEGT. Losses at the gene ends were 7 bases for V and 7 bases for J; bases not matched to a gene: 12. The CDR3 spans 15 residues. This chain's CDR3 is CASMLLAGIVNTQYF. The CDR3, as DNA: TGTGCCAGCATGCTGCTAGCGGGAATAGTTAATACGCAGTATTTT.

The chain combines TRBV11-2 with TRBJ1-4, with D possibly being TRBD1 (6 bases). Germline V gene data show CDR1 as SGHAT and CDR2 as FQNNGV. This CDR3 has 16 residues. Trimming removed 5 bases from V and 8 bases from J, with 21 bases in between. The CDR3 DNA sequence: TGTGCCAGCAGCAATCCGGGGGCAGCTAGCAGGGAAAAACTGTTTTTT. Encoded protein: CASSNPGAASREKLFF. Looking up the rest from reference TRBV11-2 and TRBJ1-4 gives the full variable domain: EAGVAQSPRYKIIEKRQSVAFWCNPISGHATLYWYQQILGQGPKLLIQFQNNGVVDDSQLPKDRFSAERLKGVDSTLKIQPAKLEDSAVYLCASSNPGAASREKLFFGSGTQLSVL.

This rearrangement joins TRBV7-2 to TRBJ2-1, with 7 bases that match TRBD1. V shed 1 base and J 9 bases; nucleotides not matched to a gene: 12. CDR3 length equals 16 residues. Per germline, CDR1 SGHTA and CDR2 FQGNSA. CDR3 amino acids: CASSLVATGTYGEQFF. The CDR3 DNA reads as TGTGCCAGCAGCTTAGTAGCGACAGGGACGTACGGTGAGCAGTTCTTC. The complete variable domain, with remaining parts taken from reference TRBV7-2 and TRBJ2-1, reads GAGVSQSPSNKVTEKGKDVELRCDPISGHTALYWYRQSLGQGLEFLIYFQGNSAPDKSGLPSDRFSAERTGGSVSTLTIQRTQQEDSAVYLCASSLVATGTYGEQFFGPGTRLTVL.